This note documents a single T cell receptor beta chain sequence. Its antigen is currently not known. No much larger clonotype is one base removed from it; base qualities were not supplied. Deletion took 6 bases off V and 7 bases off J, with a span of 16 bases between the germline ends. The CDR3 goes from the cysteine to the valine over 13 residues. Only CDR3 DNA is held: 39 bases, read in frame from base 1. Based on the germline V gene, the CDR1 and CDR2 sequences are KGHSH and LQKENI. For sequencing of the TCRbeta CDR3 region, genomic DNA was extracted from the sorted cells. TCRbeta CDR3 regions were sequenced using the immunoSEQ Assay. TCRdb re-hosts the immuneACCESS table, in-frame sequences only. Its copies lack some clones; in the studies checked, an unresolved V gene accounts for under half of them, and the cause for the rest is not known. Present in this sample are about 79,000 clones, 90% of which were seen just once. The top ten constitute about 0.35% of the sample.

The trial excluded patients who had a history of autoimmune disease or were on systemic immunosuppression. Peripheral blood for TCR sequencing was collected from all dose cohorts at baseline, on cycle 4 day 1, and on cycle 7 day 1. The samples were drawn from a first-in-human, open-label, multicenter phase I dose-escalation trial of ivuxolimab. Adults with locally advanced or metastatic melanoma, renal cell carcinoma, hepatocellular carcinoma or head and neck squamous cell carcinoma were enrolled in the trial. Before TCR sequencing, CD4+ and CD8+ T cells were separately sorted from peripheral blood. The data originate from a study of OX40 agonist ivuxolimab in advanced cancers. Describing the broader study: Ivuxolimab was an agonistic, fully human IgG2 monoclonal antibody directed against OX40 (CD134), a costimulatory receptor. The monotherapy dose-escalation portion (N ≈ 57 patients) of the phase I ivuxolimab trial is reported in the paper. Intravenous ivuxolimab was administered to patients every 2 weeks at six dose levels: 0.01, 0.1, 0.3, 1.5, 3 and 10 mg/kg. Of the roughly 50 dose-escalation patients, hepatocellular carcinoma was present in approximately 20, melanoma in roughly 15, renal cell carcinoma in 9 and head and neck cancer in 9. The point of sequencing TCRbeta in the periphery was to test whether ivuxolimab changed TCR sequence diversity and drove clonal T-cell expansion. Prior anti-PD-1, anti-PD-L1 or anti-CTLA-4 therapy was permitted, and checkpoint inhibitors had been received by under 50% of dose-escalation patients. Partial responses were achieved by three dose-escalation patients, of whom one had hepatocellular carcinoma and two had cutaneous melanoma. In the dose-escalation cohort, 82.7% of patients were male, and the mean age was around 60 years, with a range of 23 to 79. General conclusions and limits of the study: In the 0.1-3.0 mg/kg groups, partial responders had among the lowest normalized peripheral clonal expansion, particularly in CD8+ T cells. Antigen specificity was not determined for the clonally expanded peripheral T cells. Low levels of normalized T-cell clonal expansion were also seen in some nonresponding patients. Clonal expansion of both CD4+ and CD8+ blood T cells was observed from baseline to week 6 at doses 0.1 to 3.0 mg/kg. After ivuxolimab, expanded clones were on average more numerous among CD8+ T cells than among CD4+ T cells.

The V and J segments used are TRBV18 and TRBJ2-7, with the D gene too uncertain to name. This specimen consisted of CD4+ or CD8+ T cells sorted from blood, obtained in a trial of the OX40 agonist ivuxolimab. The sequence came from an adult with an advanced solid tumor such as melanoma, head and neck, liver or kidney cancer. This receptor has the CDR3 CASSLDGVQEQYV. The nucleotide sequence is TGTGCCAGCTCCTTGGACGGTGTCCAGGAGCAGTACGTC.